This T cell receptor (beta chain) is from a study of T cell responses to AZD1222 COVID-19 vaccine. This clone was found a few times. Antigen unknown. The assay was immunoSEQ multiplex PCR, and TCRdb's table has in-frame clones only and misses some. The sample records some 86,000 clones, about nine tenths being singletons. Trimming took 5 bases from V and 0 from J; bases not matched to a gene: 7. The CDR3 has 16 amino acids. Germline lookup yields CDR1 SNHLY and CDR2 FYNNEI. General study results and limits: Donors were largely white British and mainly female; clonal diversity was possibly underestimated. Vaccine-associated CD4 TCRs spanned spike, dominant at 160-218 and 743-854.

Pooled together were second doses at about 4 or about 12 weeks. The sequenced sample was peripheral blood, obtained 28 days after the second AZD1222 dose. This sequence was found in an adult who received the AZD1222 COVID-19 vaccine. This chain links TRBV2 with TRBJ2-7; 10 nucleotides match TRBD2. The CDR3 coding sequence is TGTGCCAGCAGTTTTTCTCTAGCGGGGGCCTCCTACGAGCAGTACTTC. This translates into CASSFSLAGASYEQYF.